These 29 T cell receptor beta chains originate from one sample sequenced in a study of cytomegalovirus exposure and HLA in healthy donors. TCRdb keeps only in-frame clones here, not all; method: immunoSEQ multiplex PCR. The data contain 250,000 to 400,000 clones, around 90% of them seen just once; the ten biggest clones take up around 0.96%. Sequenced input: PBMCs. All receptors come from a man aged 25 to 40 in good health and CMV-seronegative.

The chain carries TRBV6-1 and TRBJ1-5, with unresolved D. CDR1 and CDR2 (germline): MNHNS, SASEGT. The CDR3 is 16 residues long. Between the trimmed V and J ends, which lost 1 base and 2 bases, there was a span of 12 bases. In DNA form, the CDR3 reads TGTGCCAGCAGTGAAGGAAAGCTAGTACGCAATCAGCCCCAGCATTTT. Translating gives CASSEGKLVRNQPQHF.

The rearrangement joins TRBV5-6 to TRBJ2-3; perhaps TRBD1 as D (6 bases). V lost 3 bases, J lost 1 base, and 18 bases lay in between. Germline values: CDR1 SGHDT, CDR2 YYEEEE. The CDR3 is 17 amino acids. The CDR3 region is CASSYRVRLVGTDTQYF. The CDR3 DNA is TGTGCCAGCAGCTACAGGGTTAGGCTCGTTGGCACAGATACGCAGTATTTT. Based on the CDR3 plus reference TRBV5-6 and TRBJ2-3, the full variable domain is DAGVTQSPTHLIKTRGQQVTLRCSPKSGHDTVSWYQQALGQGPQFIFQYYEEEERQRGNFPDRFSGHQFPNYSSELNVNALLLGDSALYLCASSYRVRLVGTDTQYFGPGTRLTVL.

CDR3 protein: CASSIDREKLFF. As DNA, the CDR3 is TGTGCCAGCAGCATTGACAGGGAAAAACTGTTTTTT. This chain links TRBV5-5 with TRBJ1-4; TRBD1 might be the D (6 bases). CDR1 is SGHKS and CDR2 is YYEKEE in the germline V gene (reference sequence). The CDR3 totals 12 residues. Trimming cost V 4 bases and J 8 bases, with 9 bases left between them.

The J gene is TRBJ2-2, the V gene TRBV7-9, with 11 bases identical to TRBD1. The CDR3 length is 17 residues. CDR1 and CDR2 from the germline V gene are SEHNR and FQNEAQ (reference sequence). The J segment lost 0 bases and the V segment lost 5 bases, leaving 5 bases of the junction unmatched. CDR3 loop: CASSRRTGGANTGELFF. As DNA, the CDR3 is TGTGCCAGCAGCCGCCGGACAGGGGGCGCGAACACCGGGGAGCTGTTTTTT.

The V and J genes are TRBV2 and TRBJ1-5; the match to TRBD1 covers 7 bases. Losses at the gene ends were 2 bases for V and 5 bases for J; bases not matched to a gene: 9. CDR3 length: 16 amino acids. The V gene's germline CDR1 is SNHLY and CDR2 FYNNEI. The CDR3 loop reads CASSETPGQFDQPQHF. CDR3 nucleotides: TGTGCCAGCAGTGAAACCCCGGGACAGTTCGATCAGCCCCAGCATTTT.

V usage is TRBV6-6 and J usage is TRBJ2-7; weak D call: TRBD2 (6 bases). The germline V gene has CDR1 MNHNY and CDR2 SVGAGI (reference sequence). This CDR3 region has 14 residues. With 2 bases removed from V and 3 bases from J, the gap between germline ends came to 11 bases. CDR3 nucleotides: TGTGCCAGCAGTTACGGGACTTGGGGCTACGAGCAGTACTTC. Translated, it gives CASSYGTWGYEQYF.

The chain recombines TRBV9 with TRBJ1-3; 11 bases are shared with TRBD1. The J segment lost 3 bases and the V segment lost 3 bases, leaving 5 bases of the junction unmatched. The CDR3 loop spans 16 amino acids. From germline, CDR1 is SGDLS and CDR2 YYNGEE. CDR3 sequence reads: CASSASGTGGGNTIYF. For the CDR3, the DNA is TGTGCCAGCAGCGCCTCAGGGACAGGGGGTGGAAACACCATATATTTT.

J is TRBJ2-3 and V is TRBV4-3; D possibly corresponds to TRBD2 (5 bases). Between the trimmed V and J ends, which lost 2 bases and 0 bases, there was a span of 6 bases. This CDR3 has 14 amino acids. CDR1 is LGHNA and CDR2 is YSLEER in the germline V gene. CDR3 in amino acids: CASSQSGSTDTQYF. Written as DNA, the CDR3 is TGCGCCAGCAGCCAAAGCGGTAGCACAGATACGCAGTATTTT.

The rearrangement joins TRBV7-2 to TRBJ2-3; D is ambiguous. In germline, CDR1 is SGHTA, CDR2 FQGNSA. The CDR3 spans 14 residues. The V end was cut by 0 bases, the J end by 1 base, with 5 bases between. CDR3 sequence reads: CASSLARRTDTQYF. The CDR3, as DNA: TGTGCCAGCAGCTTAGCTCGTCGCACAGATACGCAGTATTTT. Filled out from reference TRBV7-2 and TRBJ2-3, the complete variable domain reads GAGVSQSPSNKVTEKGKDVELRCDPISGHTALYWYRQSLGQGLEFLIYFQGNSAPDKSGLPSDRFSAERTGGSVSTLTIQRTQQEDSAVYLCASSLARRTDTQYFGPGTRLTVL.

V usage is TRBV2 and J usage is TRBJ2-3, with TRBD2 as a possible D gene (5 bases). The CDR3 has 12 amino acids. V lost 9 bases and J lost 1, with 8 bases in between. CDR1 and CDR2 (germline): SNHLY, FYNNEI. CDR3 protein: CARRVRTDTQYF. In nucleotides, the CDR3 is TGTGCCAGGAGGGTACGCACAGATACGCAGTATTTT.

CDR3 in DNA: TGTGCCAGCAGTGACGGGAGGCGGGACAGGGAGTTGCAGTACTTC. Translated, it gives CASSDGRRDRELQYF. The chain joins TRBV25-1 to TRBJ2-7; 9 positions match TRBD1. This CDR3 contains 15 residues. CDR1 MGHDK and CDR2 SYGVNS come from the germline V gene. Unmatched junction bases numbered 12, after V lost 3 bases and J lost 9 bases.

The chain joins TRBV11-2 to TRBJ2-5, with 14 positions matching TRBD2. CDR1 and CDR2 from the germline V gene are SGHAT and FQNNGV. The CDR3 contains 17 residues. V lost 5 bases, J lost 4 bases, and 9 bases stayed unmatched. In nucleotides, the CDR3 is TGTGCCAGCAGCGGGCACGGACTAGCGGGGGGTAGAGAGACCCAGTACTTC. Protein sequence: CASSGHGLAGGRETQYF.

This chain connects TRBV7-8 to TRBJ2-7, with 7 positions matching TRBD2. CDR3 length equals 15 residues. Germline CDR1 and CDR2: SGHVS and FQNEAQ. Trimming removed 4 bases from V and 1 base from J; junction bases left unmatched: 7. CDR3 amino acids: CASSWRGGPSYEQYF. CDR3 nucleotide sequence: TGTGCCAGCAGCTGGCGGGGAGGGCCTTCCTACGAGCAGTACTTC.

This clone was counted a few times. V and J are TRBV7-6 and TRBJ2-6; 9 bases are a match to TRBD1. J gave up 2 bases and V 5 bases, and 10 bases lay outside the gene matches. The CDR3 contains 18 residues. From germline, CDR1 is SGHVS and CDR2 FNYEAQ. Written as DNA, the CDR3 is TGTGCCAGCAGCCCAACAGGGGGCGGAGGTCCTGGGGCCAACGTCCTGACTTTC. Protein sequence: CASSPTGGGGPGANVLTF.

The chain employs TRBV5-4 and TRBJ1-1; maybe TRBD1 (5 bases). The CDR3 sequence is 14 residues long. Deletions cut 4 bases from V and 1 base from J, with 11 bases between. Germline V gives CDR1 SGHNT, CDR2 YYREEE (reference sequence). The CDR3 region is CASSHPGGNTEAFF. The CDR3 coding sequence is TGTGCCAGCAGCCACCCGGGGGGGAACACTGAAGCTTTCTTT.

This chain links TRBV4-2 with TRBJ1-4; TRBD1 is a possible D gene (5 bases). V was clipped by 0 bases and J by 6 bases, with 14 bases between them. Germline CDR1 reads LGHNA; CDR2 reads YNFKEQ. This CDR3 has 16 residues. The CDR3 DNA is TGTGCCAGCAGCCAAGATCCCCCGGGGGGAGATGAAAAACTGTTTTTT. Translating it yields CASSQDPPGGDEKLFF.

In this sample, this clone turned up once. The chain has TRBV14 and TRBJ2-5, with 10 bases matching TRBD1. In germline, CDR1 is SGHDN, CDR2 FVKESK. J was trimmed by 12 bases and V by 4 bases; bases with no gene match: 17. This CDR3 has 16 residues. The CDR3 DNA reads TGTGCCAGCAGCCCAGGACAGGGGGGTCGAGAGGCCTTTGAGTACTTC. Protein sequence: CASSPGQGGREAFEYF.

CDR3 protein: CASSYSGASPLHF. CDR3 nucleotides: TGTGCCAGCAGTTACTCAGGGGCTTCACCCCTCCACTTT. The chain couples TRBV6-6 to TRBJ1-6; D is perhaps TRBD1 (5 bases). The length of the CDR3 is 13 residues. CDR1 and CDR2 from the germline V gene are MNHNY and SVGAGI (reference sequence). The germline V and J ends were trimmed by 0 bases and 9 bases, with 6 bases remaining between them.

This chain links TRBV7-8 with TRBJ2-7, with D perhaps TRBD1 (6 bases). The CDR3 sequence is 14 residues long. With 0 bases removed from V and 6 bases from J, the gap between germline ends came to 12 bases. Per germline, CDR1 SGHVS and CDR2 FQNEAQ. CDR3: CASSLAGQTLEQYF. The CDR3 coding sequence is TGTGCCAGCAGCTTAGCAGGACAGACCCTCGAGCAGTACTTC.

This sequence joins TRBV7-9 and TRBJ2-5; D might be TRBD2 (5 bases). Germline CDR1 and CDR2: SEHNR and FQNEAQ (reference sequence). CDR3 length: 15 amino acids. V was clipped by 2 bases and J by 3 bases, with 13 bases between them. The CDR3 here is CASSLFPDGKETQYF. In DNA, the CDR3 is TGTGCCAGCAGCTTATTCCCCGACGGGAAAGAGACCCAGTACTTC. The complete variable domain, with remaining parts taken from reference TRBV7-9 and TRBJ2-5, reads DTGVSQNPRHKITKRGQNVTFRCDPISEHNRLYWYRQTLGQGPEFLTYFQNEAQLEKSRLLSDRFSAERPKGSFSTLEIQRTEQGDSAMYLCASSLFPDGKETQYFGPGTRLLVL.

J is TRBJ1-2 and V is TRBV19; possibly TRBD1 for D (6 bases). Germline V gene sequence: CDR1 LNHDA, CDR2 SQIVND (reference sequence). V was pared by 8 bases and J by 5 bases, with 12 bases between. The CDR3 is 12 residues long. The CDR3 protein is CASADRNYGYTF. Written as DNA, the CDR3 is TGTGCCAGTGCCGACAGGAATTATGGCTACACCTTC. The full variable domain, with the rest looked up from reference TRBV19 and TRBJ1-2, is DGGITQSPKYLFRKEGQNVTLSCEQNLNHDAMYWYRQDPGQGLRLIYYSQIVNDFQKGDIAEGYSVSREKKESFPLTVTSAQKNPTAFYLCASADRNYGYTFGSGTRLTVV.

This chain links TRBV11-2 with TRBJ1-2; TRBD1 matches 10 bases. The CDR3 runs 16 residues. Trimming removed 4 bases from V and 5 bases from J; junction bases left unmatched: 10. Germline values: CDR1 SGHAT, CDR2 FQNNGV. CDR3 protein: CASSSLRDRGGYGYTF. The CDR3, as DNA: TGTGCCAGCAGCTCACTTCGGGACAGGGGTGGATATGGCTACACCTTC. Drawing the rest from reference TRBV11-2 and TRBJ1-2, the complete variable domain is EAGVAQSPRYKIIEKRQSVAFWCNPISGHATLYWYQQILGQGPKLLIQFQNNGVVDDSQLPKDRFSAERLKGVDSTLKIQPAKLEDSAVYLCASSSLRDRGGYGYTFGSGTRLTVV.

The rearrangement joins TRBV27 to TRBJ2-7, with D perhaps TRBD2 (5 bases). CDR3 length equals 14 residues. V was pared by 7 bases and J by 1 base, with 14 bases between. The V gene's germline CDR1 is MNHEY and CDR2 SMNVEV (reference sequence). For the CDR3, the DNA is TGTGCCAGCACCACTAGAGCAGGTTCCTACGAGCAGTACTTC. It encodes CASTTRAGSYEQYF.

This rearrangement joins TRBV27 to TRBJ1-5; D gene unclear. V lost 3 bases and J 7 bases, leaving 13 bases between the germline ends. The germline V gene encodes CDR1 MNHEY and CDR2 SMNVEV (reference sequence). The CDR3 runs to 14 residues. CDR3 in DNA: TGTGCCAGCAGTTTTAGGAGCTCCCACCAGCCCCAGCATTTT. The encoded protein is CASSFRSSHQPQHF.

The rearrangement joins TRBV25-1 to TRBJ1-5, with a tentative D call TRBD1 (5 bases). Germline values: CDR1 MGHDK, CDR2 SYGVNS. V lost 4 bases and J lost 6, with 16 bases in between. This CDR3 has 15 amino acids. CDR3 amino acids: CASSVQGVSRQPQHF. The CDR3 bases are TGTGCCAGCAGTGTCCAGGGTGTTTCTCGTCAGCCCCAGCATTTT. The full variable domain, its missing parts supplied by reference TRBV25-1 and TRBJ1-5, is EADIYQTPRYLVIGTGKKITLECSQTMGHDKMYWYQQDPGMELHLIHYSYGVNSTEKGDLSSESTVSRIRTEHFPLTLESARPSHTSQYLCASSVQGVSRQPQHFGDGTRLSIL.

This clone was detected only once. J is TRBJ2-5 and V is TRBV10-1, with TRBD2 identical over 8 bases. This CDR3 is built from 14 residues. Germline lookup yields CDR1 WNHNN and CDR2 SYGVQD (reference sequence). Germline trimming cut 3 bases from V and 7 bases from J; bases unmatched to any gene: 7. CDR3 amino acids: CASSDWRSGGTQYF. The CDR3 region has the DNA TGCGCCAGCAGTGATTGGCGAAGCGGGGGGACCCAGTACTTC.

The CDR3 DNA follows: TGTGCCAGCAGCATAAGAGGAGCCGAGCAGTACTTC. Its translation: CASSIRGAEQYF. The chain employs TRBV7-8 and TRBJ2-7; D is ambiguous. This CDR3 comprises 12 residues. Germline CDR1 and CDR2: SGHVS and FQNEAQ. With 5 bases removed from V and 6 bases from J, the gap between germline ends came to 11 bases.

J is TRBJ1-6 and V is TRBV5-6; tentatively, D is TRBD1 (5 bases). V gave up 4 bases and J gave up 0 bases, with 14 bases separating them. Germline V gene lookup returns CDR1 SGHDT and CDR2 YYEEEE. The CDR3 sequence is 17 residues long. CDR3 DNA: TGTGCCAGCAGCGGCCAACAGGACCTCTCCTATAATTCACCCCTCCACTTT. Translating gives CASSGQQDLSYNSPLHF.

Details on this clone: A read error may be the cause here, since a much bigger clone is one base away. The rearrangement links TRBV7-2 to TRBJ2-3, with a possible D match to TRBD2 (6 bases). The V end lost 3 bases, the J end lost 2 bases, and 21 bases lay between the germline ends. Germline-derived CDR1 and CDR2 are SGHTA and FQGNSA. This CDR3 comprises 18 residues. CDR3 region: CASSFGGRGGIFTDTQYF. The CDR3 DNA follows: TGTGCCAGCAGCTTCGGGGGACGTGGGGGGATATTCACAGATACGCAGTATTTT.